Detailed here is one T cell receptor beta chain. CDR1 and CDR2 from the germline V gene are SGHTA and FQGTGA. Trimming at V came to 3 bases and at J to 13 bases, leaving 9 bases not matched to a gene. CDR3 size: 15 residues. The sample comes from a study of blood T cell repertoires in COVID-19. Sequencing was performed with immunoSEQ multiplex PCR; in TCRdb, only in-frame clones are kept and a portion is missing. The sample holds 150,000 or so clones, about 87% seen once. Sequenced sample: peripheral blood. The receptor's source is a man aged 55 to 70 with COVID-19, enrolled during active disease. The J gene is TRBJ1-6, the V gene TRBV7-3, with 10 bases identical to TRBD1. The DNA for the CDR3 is TGTGCCAGCAGCTTGGTACCGGGACAGGGGACCCCCCTCCACTTT. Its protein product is CASSLVPGQGTPLHF.